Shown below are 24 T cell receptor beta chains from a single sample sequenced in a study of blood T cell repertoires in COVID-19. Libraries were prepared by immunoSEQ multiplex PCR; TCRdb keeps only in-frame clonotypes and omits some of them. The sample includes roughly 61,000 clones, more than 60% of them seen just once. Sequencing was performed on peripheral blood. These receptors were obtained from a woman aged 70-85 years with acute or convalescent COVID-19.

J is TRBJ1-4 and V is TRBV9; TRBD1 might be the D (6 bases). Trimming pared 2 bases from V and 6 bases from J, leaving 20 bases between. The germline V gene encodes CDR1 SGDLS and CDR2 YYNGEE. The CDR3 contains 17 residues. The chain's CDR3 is CASSVRGGLPADEKLFF. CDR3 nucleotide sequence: TGTGCCAGCAGCGTTAGGGGGGGTCTCCCCGCTGATGAAAAACTGTTTTTT.

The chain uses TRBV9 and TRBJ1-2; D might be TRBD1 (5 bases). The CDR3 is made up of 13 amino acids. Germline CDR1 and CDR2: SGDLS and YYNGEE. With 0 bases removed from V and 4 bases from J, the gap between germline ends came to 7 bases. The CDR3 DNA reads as TGTGCCAGCAGCGTAGGGGGGGTCTATGGCTACACCTTC. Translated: CASSVGGVYGYTF.

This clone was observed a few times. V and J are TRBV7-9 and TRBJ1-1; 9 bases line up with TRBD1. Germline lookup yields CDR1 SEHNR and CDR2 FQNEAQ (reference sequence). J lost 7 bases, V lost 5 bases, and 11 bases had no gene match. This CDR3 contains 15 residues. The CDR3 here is CASSPQTGGLIEAFF. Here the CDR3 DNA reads TGTGCCAGCAGCCCTCAGACAGGGGGACTTATTGAAGCTTTCTTT.

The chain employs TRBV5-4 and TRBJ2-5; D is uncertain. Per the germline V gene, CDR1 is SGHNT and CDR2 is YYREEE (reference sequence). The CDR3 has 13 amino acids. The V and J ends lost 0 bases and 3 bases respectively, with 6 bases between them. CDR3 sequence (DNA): TGTGCCAGCAGCTTGGCTTCCGAAGAGACCCAGTACTTC. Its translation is CASSLASEETQYF.

The CDR3 DNA is TGCAGCGTCTACCGCTATGAAGACTATGGCTACACCTTC. Translated: CSVYRYEDYGYTF. The rearrangement links TRBV29-1 to TRBJ1-2; the D is unclear. This CDR3 has 13 amino acids. Trimming stripped 6 bases from V and 3 bases from J, with 14 bases between. CDR1 and CDR2 (germline): SQVTM, ANQGSEA.

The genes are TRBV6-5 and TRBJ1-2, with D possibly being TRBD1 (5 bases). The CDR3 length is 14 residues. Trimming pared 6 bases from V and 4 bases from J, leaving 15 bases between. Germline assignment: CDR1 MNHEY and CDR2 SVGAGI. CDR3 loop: CASRVLTVIYGYTF. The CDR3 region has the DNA TGTGCCAGCAGAGTCTTGACAGTTATCTATGGCTACACCTTC.

The chain's CDR3 is CASSLGTGNTGELFF. The CDR3 DNA sequence: TGTGCCAGCAGCTTGGGGACAGGCAACACCGGGGAGCTGTTTTTT. The chain is built from TRBV5-4 and TRBJ2-2; the match to TRBD1 covers 7 bases. The CDR3 is 15 residues long. Germline loops: CDR1 SGHNT, CDR2 YYREEE (reference sequence). Trimming took 0 bases from V and 2 from J; bases not matched to a gene: 1. Combining the CDR3 with reference TRBV5-4 and TRBJ2-2 gives the whole variable domain ETGVTQSPTHLIKTRGQQVTLRCSSQSGHNTVSWYQQALGQGPQFIFQYYREEENGRGNFPPRFSGLQFPNYSSELNVNALELDDSALYLCASSLGTGNTGELFFGEGSRLTVL.

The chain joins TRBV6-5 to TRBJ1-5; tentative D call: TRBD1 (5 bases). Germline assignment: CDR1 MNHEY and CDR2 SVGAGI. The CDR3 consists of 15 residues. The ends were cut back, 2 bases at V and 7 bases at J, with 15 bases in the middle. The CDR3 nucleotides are TGTGCCAGCAGTTACGTTTCAGGGATAGGGCAGCCCCAGCATTTT. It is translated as CASSYVSGIGQPQHF.

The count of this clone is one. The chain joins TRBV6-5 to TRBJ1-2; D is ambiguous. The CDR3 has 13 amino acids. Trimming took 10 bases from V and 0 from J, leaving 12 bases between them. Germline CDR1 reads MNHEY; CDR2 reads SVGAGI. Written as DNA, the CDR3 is TGTGCCACCTCGCGGGAAGCTAACTATGGCTACACCTTC. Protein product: CATSREANYGYTF.

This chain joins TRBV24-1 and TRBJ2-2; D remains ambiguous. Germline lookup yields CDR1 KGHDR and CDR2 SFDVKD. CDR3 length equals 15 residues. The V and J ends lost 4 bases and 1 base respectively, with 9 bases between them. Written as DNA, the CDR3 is TGTGCCACCAGTGACCCCACAAAGAACACCGGGGAGCTGTTTTTT. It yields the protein CATSDPTKNTGELFF.

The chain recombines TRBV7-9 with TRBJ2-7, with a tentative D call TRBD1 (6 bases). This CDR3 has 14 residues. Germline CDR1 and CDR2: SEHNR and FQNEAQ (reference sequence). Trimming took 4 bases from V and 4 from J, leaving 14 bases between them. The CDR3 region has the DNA TGTGCCAGCAGCTCCCTCCAAGGGGGATACGAGCAGTACGTC. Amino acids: CASSSLQGGYEQYV.

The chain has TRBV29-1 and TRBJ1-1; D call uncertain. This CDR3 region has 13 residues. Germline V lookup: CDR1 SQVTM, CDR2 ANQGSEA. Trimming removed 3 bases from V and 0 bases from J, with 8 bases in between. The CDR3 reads CSVDEAMNTEAFF. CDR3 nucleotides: TGCAGCGTTGACGAAGCAATGAACACTGAAGCTTTCTTT.

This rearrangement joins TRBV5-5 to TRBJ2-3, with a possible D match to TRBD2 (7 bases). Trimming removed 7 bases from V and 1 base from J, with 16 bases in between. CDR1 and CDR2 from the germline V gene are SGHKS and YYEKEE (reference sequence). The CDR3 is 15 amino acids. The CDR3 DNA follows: TGTGCCAGCGGAAGGGGGGGGCGAGGCACAGATACGCAGTATTTT. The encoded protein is CASGRGGRGTDTQYF.

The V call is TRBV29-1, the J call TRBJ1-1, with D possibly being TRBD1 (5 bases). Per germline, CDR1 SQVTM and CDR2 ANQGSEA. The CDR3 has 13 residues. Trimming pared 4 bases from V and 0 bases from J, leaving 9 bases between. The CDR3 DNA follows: TGCAGCGTTGGGGGCCAGTTGAACACTGAAGCTTTCTTT. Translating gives CSVGGQLNTEAFF.

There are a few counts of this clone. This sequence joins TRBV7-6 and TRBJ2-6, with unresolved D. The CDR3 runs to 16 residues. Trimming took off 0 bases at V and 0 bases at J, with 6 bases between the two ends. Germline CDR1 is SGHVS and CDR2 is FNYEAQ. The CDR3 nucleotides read TGTGCCAGCAGCTTAGCTCAGTTCTCTGGGGCCAACGTCCTGACTTTC. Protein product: CASSLAQFSGANVLTF.

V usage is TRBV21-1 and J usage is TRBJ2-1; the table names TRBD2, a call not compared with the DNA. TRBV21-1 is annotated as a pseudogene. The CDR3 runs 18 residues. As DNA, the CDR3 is TGTGCCAGCAGCCCTTCGATAATAGCGGGGGCCTCGGTATATGAGCAGTTCTTC. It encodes CASSPSIIAGASVYEQFF.

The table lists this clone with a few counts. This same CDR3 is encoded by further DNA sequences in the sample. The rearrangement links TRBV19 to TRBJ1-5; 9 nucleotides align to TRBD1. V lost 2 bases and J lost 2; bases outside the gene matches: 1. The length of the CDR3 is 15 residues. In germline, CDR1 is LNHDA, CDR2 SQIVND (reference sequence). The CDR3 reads CASSIRDRGNQPQHF. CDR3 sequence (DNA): TGTGCCAGTAGTATAAGGGACAGGGGCAATCAGCCCCAGCATTTT.

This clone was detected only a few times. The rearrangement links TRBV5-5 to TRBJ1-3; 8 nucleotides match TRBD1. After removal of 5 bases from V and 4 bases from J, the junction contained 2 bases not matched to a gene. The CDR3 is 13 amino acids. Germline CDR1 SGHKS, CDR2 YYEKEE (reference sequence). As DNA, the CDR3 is TGTGCCAGCAGTCGGGACAGGGGAAACACCATATATTTT. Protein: CASSRDRGNTIYF.

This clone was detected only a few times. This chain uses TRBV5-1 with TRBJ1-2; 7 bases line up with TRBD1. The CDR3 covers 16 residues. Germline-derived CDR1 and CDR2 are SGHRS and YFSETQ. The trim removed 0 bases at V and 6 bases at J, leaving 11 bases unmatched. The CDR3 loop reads CASSLGQGKGLDGYTF. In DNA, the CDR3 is TGCGCCAGCAGCTTGGGACAGGGTAAAGGGTTAGATGGCTACACCTTC.

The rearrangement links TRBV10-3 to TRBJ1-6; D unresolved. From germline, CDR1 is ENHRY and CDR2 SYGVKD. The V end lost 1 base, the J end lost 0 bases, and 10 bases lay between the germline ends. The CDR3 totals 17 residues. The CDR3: CAISELGLNSYNSPLHF. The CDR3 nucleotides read TGTGCCATCAGTGAGTTAGGACTGAACTCCTATAATTCACCCCTCCACTTT.

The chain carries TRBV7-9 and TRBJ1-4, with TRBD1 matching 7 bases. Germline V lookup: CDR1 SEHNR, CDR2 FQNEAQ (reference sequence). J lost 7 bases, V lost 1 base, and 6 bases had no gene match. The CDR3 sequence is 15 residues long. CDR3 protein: CASSLGDRDGEKLFF. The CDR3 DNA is TGTGCCAGCAGCTTAGGAGACAGGGATGGTGAAAAACTGTTTTTT.

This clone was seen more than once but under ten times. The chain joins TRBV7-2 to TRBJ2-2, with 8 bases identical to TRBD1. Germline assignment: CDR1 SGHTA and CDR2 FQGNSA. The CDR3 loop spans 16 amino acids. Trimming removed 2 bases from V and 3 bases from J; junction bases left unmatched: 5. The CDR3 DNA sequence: TGTGCCAGCAGCTTATGGACAGGGAAGGACACCGGGGAGCTGTTTTTT. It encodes CASSLWTGKDTGELFF.

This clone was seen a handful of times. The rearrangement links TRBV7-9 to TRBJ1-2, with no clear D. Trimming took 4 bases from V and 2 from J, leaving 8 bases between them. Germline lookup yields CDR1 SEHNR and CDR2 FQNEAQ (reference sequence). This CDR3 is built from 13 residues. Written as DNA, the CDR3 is TGTGCCAGCAGCTCTGGACTAAACTATGGCTACACCTTC. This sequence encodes CASSSGLNYGYTF.

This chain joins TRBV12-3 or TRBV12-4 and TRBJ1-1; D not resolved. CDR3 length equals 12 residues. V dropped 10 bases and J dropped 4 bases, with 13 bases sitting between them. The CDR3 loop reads CATQVRGTEAFF. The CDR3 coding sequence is TGTGCCACACAAGTCCGGGGCACTGAAGCTTTCTTT.